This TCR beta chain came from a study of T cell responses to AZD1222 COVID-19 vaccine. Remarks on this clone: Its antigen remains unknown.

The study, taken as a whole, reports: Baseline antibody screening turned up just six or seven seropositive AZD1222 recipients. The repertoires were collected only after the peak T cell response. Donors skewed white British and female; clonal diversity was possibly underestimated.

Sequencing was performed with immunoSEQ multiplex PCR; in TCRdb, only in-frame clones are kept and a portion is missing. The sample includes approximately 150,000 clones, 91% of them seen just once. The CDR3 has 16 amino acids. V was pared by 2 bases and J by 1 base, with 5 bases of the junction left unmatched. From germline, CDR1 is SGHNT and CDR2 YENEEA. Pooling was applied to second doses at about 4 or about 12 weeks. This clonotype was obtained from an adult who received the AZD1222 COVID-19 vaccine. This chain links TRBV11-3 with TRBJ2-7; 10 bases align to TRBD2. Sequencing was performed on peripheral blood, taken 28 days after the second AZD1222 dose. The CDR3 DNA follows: TGTGCCAGCAGCTTATCTAGCGGGAGTTGGTCCTACGAGCAGTACTTC. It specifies CASSLSSGSWSYEQYF.